This T cell receptor beta chain came from a study of cytomegalovirus exposure and HLA in healthy donors. Germline values: CDR1 MNHNS, CDR2 SASEGT. This CDR3 is built from 16 residues. J gave up 6 bases and V 4 bases, and 9 bases lay outside the gene matches. Data came from immunoSEQ multiplex PCR; TCRdb stores just in-frame clones and leaves some out. The sample includes fewer than 250,000 clones, 80% to 90% of them seen just once. This chain links TRBV6-1 with TRBJ2-2; 9 positions agree with TRBD1. Sequenced material: PBMCs. This sequence was found in a young man in good health and CMV-seronegative. CDR3 nucleotide sequence: TGTGCCAGCAGTGCCGTTTGGGACAGGGAGGCCGGGGAGCTGTTTTTT. This codes for CASSAVWDREAGELFF.